This T cell receptor (beta chain) is from a study of cytomegalovirus exposure and HLA in healthy donors. Primers: 60 Vbeta forward and 13 Jbeta reverse. In the original processing: A later analysis tallied tens of millions of unique TCR beta chains, around 11 million of them shared. Measured with immunoSEQ multiplex PCR; TCRdb has only the in-frame clones, and not every one. D and trimming were read from the DNA, whereas the V and J calls and clone size are those reported in that table. This table holds approximately 120,000 clones, just under 70% found once. This CDR3 has 14 amino acids. Trimming cost V 6 bases and J 3 bases, with 14 bases left between them. Germline V CDR1 and CDR2: LGHNT, FRNRAP. Points from the study as a whole: According to reports, the classifier identified cytomegalovirus status with high specificity and sensitivity. The authors listed 164 TCR beta chains as cytomegalovirus-associated. Within a later analysis, the majority of CMV-associated TCR beta chains appeared HLA-restricted.

Concerning this clone: Its antigen is not identified.

This TCR was sampled from a woman aged 65 to 85 in good health and CMV-seropositive. Sequenced: PBMCs. J is TRBJ2-5 and V is TRBV12-5; weak D call: TRBD1 (5 bases). The CDR3 region has the DNA TGTGCTAGTGGGTTTAGGGGCAGGGAAGAGACCCAGTACTTC. Amino acids: CASGFRGREETQYF.